This T cell receptor (beta chain) appears in the sequencing data of a study of metastatic and nonmetastatic thyroid tumors. Study as a whole: Thyroid patients, malignant and benign, had repertoires compared across blood and tumor or nodule tissue. Broader study findings: Compared with benign nodules, malignant thyroid tumors were reported to have significantly higher TCR beta diversity in both blood and tumor.

The length of the CDR3 is 13 residues. Germline V gives CDR1 MGHRA, CDR2 YSYEKL. Original handling: CDR3 differences across clinicopathological groups were used to build a distant-metastasis classifier for papillary thyroid cancer. With MiXCR, TCRdb reprocessed the PCR reads. The V and J calls were determined by TCRdb, not by the authors. The data contain about 47,000 clones, about 25% of them singletons. Turning to this clone: Its antigen remains unknown. Compared with germline, one end of the junction differs, possibly owing to a read error.

Every patient underwent thyroid surgery untreated. The chain recombines TRBV4-1 with TRBJ1-3; D gene ambiguous. Input material: blood. This receptor was taken from a male donor with papillary thyroid cancer or a benign thyroid nodule (not recorded which). Some clones in this sample may be carry-over from other donors' samples. The CDR3 loop is CVSSQVEGNTICF. The DNA for the CDR3 is TGCGTCAGCAGCCAAGTTGAAGGAAACACCATATGTTTT.